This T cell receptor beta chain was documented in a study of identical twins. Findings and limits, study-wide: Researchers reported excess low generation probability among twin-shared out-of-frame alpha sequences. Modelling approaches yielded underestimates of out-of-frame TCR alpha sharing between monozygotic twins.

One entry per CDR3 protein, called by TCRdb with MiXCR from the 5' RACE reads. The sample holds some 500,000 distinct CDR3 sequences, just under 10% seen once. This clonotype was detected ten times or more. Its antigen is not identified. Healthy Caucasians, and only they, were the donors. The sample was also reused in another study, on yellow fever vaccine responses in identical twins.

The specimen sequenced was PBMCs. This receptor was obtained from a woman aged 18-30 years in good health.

This CDR3 is CASSQGRDPGELFF. In nucleotides, the CDR3 is TGCGCCAGCAGCCAAGGCAGGGACCCCGGGGAGCTGTTTTTT. The chain carries TRBV4-3 and TRBJ2-2, with D tentatively TRBD1 or TRBD2 (5 bases each). The CDR3 consists of 14 residues. The germline gives CDR1 LGHNA, CDR2 YSLEER. Trimming shortened V by 1 base and J by 6 bases, and 9 bases separated the two germline ends.